This T cell receptor beta chain was identified during a study of blood T cell repertoires in COVID-19. While infection was still active, Seattle patients were enrolled and then followed longitudinally. There are 16 residues in the CDR3. After removal of 4 bases from V and 5 bases from J, the junction contained 9 bases not matched to a gene. The germline V gene encodes CDR1 MNHEY and CDR2 SVGAGI. Assay used: immunoSEQ multiplex PCR; TCRdb lists only in-frame clones, some missing. This sample has some 200,000 clones, with around 84% found just once. The TCR sequence derives from a woman aged 80 or over with COVID-19, enrolled during active disease. Specimen: peripheral blood. The chain couples TRBV6-5 to TRBJ2-2; TRBD1 aligns across 8 bases. CDR3 residues: CASSSLRTGNTGELFF. The CDR3 bases are TGTGCCAGCAGTTCCCTTAGGACAGGGAATACCGGGGAGCTGTTTTTT.